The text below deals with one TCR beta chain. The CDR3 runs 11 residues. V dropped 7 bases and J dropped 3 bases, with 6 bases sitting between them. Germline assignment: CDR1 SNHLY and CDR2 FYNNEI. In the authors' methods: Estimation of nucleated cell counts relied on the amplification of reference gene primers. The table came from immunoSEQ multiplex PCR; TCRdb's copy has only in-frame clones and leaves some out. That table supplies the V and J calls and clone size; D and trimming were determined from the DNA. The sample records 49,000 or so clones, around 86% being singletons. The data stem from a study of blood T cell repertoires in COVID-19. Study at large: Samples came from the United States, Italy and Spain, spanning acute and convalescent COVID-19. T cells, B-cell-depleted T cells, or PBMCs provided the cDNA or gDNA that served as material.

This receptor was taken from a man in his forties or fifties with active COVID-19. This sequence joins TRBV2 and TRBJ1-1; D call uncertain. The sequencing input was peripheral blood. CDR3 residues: CASIYDTEAFF. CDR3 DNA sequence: TGTGCCAGCATTTATGACACTGAAGCTTTCTTT.